The 10 T cell receptor beta chains in this list originate from one sample, sequenced in a study of shared clonotypes between healthy human individuals. Clones were sequenced by immunoSEQ multiplex PCR, and TCRdb holds only the in-frame ones, with some missing. Here the sample spans about 2 million clones, 85% to 95% being singletons. Sequenced input: naive CD4+ T cells sorted from blood. Subset given: CD45RA+ positively selected. These receptors all come from a man aged 18 to 30 in good health.

The gene calls are TRBV6-5 and TRBJ1-2, with 9 bases fitting TRBD1. The V gene end was trimmed by 6 bases and the J gene end by 0 bases; junction bases not matched to a gene: 2. The CDR3 has 14 residues. CDR1 is MNHEY, CDR2 SVGAGI, per germline. The CDR3 reads CASSWDRANYGYTF. CDR3 bases: TGTGCCAGCAGCTGGGACAGGGCTAACTATGGCTACACCTTC.

This chain connects TRBV5-1 to TRBJ2-2; TRBD1 might be the D (6 bases). CDR3 length equals 14 residues. V dropped 7 bases and J dropped 4 bases, with 14 bases sitting between them. Germline-derived CDR1 and CDR2 are SGHRS and YFSETQ. The CDR3 loop is CASQTGPGTGELFF. The CDR3 DNA reads as TGCGCCAGCCAAACAGGGCCGGGCACCGGGGAGCTGTTTTTT.

This chain joins TRBV6-1 and TRBJ1-1; a weak D match, TRBD1 (6 bases). The germline V gene has CDR1 MNHNS and CDR2 SASEGT. The length of the CDR3 is 13 residues. Trimming took off 5 bases at V and 2 bases at J, with 9 bases between the two ends. In DNA form, the CDR3 reads TGTGCCAGCAGTAGGACAGATAACACTGAAGCTTTCTTT. Translation gives CASSRTDNTEAFF.

The chain employs TRBV5-1 and TRBJ1-2; TRBD1 might be the D (5 bases). CDR1 SGHRS and CDR2 YFSETQ come from the germline V gene. The V end was cut by 2 bases, the J end by 2 bases, with 13 bases between. The CDR3 totals 15 residues. CDR3 sequence (DNA): TGCGCCAGCAGCTTTCGACAGAGCACCAACTATGGCTACACCTTC. Its protein product is CASSFRQSTNYGYTF.

The V and J genes are TRBV7-8 and TRBJ2-3; possible D gene TRBD1, 6 bases. Deletions cut 1 base from V and 3 bases from J, with 11 bases between. The CDR3 runs 15 residues. Germline V gene sequence: CDR1 SGHVS, CDR2 FQNEAQ. The CDR3 nucleotides are TGTGCCAGCAGCTTAGTTCTGGGACAAACAGATACGCAGTATTTT. It codes for CASSLVLGQTDTQYF.

The chain combines TRBV20-1 with TRBJ1-2; unclear D gene. Germline CDR1 reads DFQATT; CDR2 reads SNEGSKA (reference sequence). With 5 bases removed from V and 8 bases from J, the gap between germline ends came to 12 bases. The CDR3 length is 11 residues. Here the CDR3 reads CSARGVQGYTF. CDR3 coding DNA: TGCAGTGCTCGAGGAGTACAGGGCTACACCTTC.

The chain employs TRBV27 and TRBJ2-7; D tentatively fits TRBD1 or TRBD2 (6 bases each). Per the germline V gene, CDR1 is MNHEY and CDR2 is SMNVEV (reference sequence). The CDR3 contains 14 residues. Trimming stripped 7 bases from V and 1 base from J, with 14 bases between. The CDR3 region is CASNPRGLSYEQYF. CDR3 nucleotides: TGTGCCAGCAACCCCAGGGGACTTTCCTACGAGCAGTACTTC.

The genes are TRBV2 and TRBJ1-1; 7 bases match TRBD1. CDR3 length: 17 residues. The J segment lost 0 bases and the V segment lost 5 bases, leaving 12 bases of the junction unmatched. Germline CDR1 and CDR2: SNHLY and FYNNEI. CDR3 region: CASSSRQGGEMNTEAFF. The CDR3 nucleotides are TGTGCCAGCAGTTCAAGACAGGGTGGAGAAATGAACACTGAAGCTTTCTTT.

V is TRBV2 and J is TRBJ2-3; 8 positions match TRBD2. Germline-derived CDR1 and CDR2 are SNHLY and FYNNEI. With 7 bases clipped from V and 1 base from J, the junction kept 1 base outside the gene matches. This CDR3 spans 13 amino acids. The CDR3 spells CASKAGGTDTQYF. The CDR3, as DNA: TGTGCCAGCAAAGCGGGAGGCACAGATACGCAGTATTTT.

The chain links TRBV10-3 to TRBJ1-6; D unclear. The CDR3 length is 18 residues. CDR1 ENHRY and CDR2 SYGVKD come from the germline V gene. The V gene lost 0 bases and the J gene lost 0 bases, with 12 bases spanning the gap. The CDR3 DNA reads TGTGCCATCAGTGAGTCGCTGGGCCTAAGCTCCTATAATTCACCCCTCCACTTT. Protein product: CAISESLGLSSYNSPLHF.